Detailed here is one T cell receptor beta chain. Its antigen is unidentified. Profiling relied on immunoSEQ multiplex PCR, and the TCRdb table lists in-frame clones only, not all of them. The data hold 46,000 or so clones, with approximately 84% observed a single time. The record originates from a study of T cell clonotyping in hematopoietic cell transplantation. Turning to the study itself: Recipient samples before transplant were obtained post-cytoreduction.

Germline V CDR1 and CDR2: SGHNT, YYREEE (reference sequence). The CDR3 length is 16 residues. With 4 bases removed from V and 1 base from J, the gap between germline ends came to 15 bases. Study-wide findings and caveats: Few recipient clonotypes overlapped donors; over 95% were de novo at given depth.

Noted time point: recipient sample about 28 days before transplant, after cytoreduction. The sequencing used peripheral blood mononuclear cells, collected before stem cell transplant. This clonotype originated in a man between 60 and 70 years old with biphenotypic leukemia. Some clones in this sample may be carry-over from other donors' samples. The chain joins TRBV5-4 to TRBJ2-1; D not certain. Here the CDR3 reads CASSQRSRTSYNEQFF. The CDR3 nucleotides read TGTGCCAGCAGCCAGAGGTCCCGAACTTCCTACAATGAGCAGTTCTTC.